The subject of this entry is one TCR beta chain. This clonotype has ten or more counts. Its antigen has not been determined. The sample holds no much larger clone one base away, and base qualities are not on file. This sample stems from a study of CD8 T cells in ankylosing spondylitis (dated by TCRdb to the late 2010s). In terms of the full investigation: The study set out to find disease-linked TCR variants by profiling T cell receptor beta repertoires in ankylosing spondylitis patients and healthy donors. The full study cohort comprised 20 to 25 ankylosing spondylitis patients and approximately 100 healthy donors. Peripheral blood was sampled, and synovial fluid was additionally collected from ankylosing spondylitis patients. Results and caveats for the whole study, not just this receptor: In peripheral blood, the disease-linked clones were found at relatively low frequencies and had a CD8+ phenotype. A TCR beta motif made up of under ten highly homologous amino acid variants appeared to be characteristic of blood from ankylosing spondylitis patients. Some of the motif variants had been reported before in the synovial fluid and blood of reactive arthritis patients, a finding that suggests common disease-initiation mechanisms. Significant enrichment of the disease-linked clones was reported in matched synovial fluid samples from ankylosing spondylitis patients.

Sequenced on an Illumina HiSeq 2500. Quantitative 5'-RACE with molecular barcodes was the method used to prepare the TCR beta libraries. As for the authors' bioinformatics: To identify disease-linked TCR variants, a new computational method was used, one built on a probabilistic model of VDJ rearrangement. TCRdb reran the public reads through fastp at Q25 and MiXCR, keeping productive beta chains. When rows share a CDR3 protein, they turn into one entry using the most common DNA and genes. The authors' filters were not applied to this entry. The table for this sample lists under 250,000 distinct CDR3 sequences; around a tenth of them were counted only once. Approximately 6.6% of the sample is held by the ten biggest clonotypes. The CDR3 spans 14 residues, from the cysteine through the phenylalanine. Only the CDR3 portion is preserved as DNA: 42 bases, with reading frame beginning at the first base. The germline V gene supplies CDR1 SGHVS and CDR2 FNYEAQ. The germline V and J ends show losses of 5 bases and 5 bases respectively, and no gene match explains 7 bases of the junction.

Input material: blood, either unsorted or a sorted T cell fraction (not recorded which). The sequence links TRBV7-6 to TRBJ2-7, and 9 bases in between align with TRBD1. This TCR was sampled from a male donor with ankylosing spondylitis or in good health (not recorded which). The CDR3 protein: CASSVPGTGNEQYF. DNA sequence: TGTGCCAGCAGCGTACCCGGGACAGGGAACGAGCAGTACTTC.